This T cell receptor beta chain came from a study of control samples from healthy donors and cancer patients. Using immunoSEQ multiplex PCR, the repertoire was profiled, and TCRdb retains in-frame clones only, with some absent. The sample holds 90,000 to 100,000 clones, 70% to 80% seen once. Germline loops: CDR1 SGDLS, CDR2 YYNGEE. J gave up 0 bases and V 0 bases, and 0 bases lay outside the gene matches. The CDR3 is made up of 16 amino acids. The material sequenced was blood. The receptor's source is a woman aged 25 to 39 in good health. The V call is TRBV9, the J call TRBJ1-6; 7 bases are a match to TRBD1. The CDR3 DNA follows: TGTGCCAGCAGCGTAGCAGGGGGCTCCTATAATTCACCCCTCCACTTT. This codes for CASSVAGGSYNSPLHF.